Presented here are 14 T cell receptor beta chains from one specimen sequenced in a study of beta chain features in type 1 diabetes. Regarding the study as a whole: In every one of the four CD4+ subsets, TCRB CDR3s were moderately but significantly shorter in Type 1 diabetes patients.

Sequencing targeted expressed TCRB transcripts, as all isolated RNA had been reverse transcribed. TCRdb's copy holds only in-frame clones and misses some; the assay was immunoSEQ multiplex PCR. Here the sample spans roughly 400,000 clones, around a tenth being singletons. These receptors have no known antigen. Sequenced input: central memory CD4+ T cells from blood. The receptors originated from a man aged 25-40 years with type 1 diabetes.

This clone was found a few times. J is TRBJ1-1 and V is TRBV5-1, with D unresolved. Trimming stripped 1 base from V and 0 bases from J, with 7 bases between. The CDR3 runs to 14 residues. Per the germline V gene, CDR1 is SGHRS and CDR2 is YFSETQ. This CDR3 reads CASSLWSMNTEAFF. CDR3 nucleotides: TGCGCCAGCAGCTTGTGGTCCATGAACACTGAAGCTTTCTTT.

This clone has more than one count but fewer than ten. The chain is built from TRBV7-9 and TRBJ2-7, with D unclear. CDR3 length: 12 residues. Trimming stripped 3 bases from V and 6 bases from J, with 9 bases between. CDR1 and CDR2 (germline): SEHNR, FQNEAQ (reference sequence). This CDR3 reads CASSFGTSEQYF. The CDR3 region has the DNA TGTGCCAGCAGCTTCGGTACGTCCGAGCAGTACTTC.

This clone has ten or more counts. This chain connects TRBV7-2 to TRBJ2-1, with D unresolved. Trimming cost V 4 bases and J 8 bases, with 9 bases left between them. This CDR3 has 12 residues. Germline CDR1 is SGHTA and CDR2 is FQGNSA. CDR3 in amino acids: CASSSLVDEQFF. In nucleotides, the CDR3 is TGTGCCAGCAGCTCTCTTGTAGATGAGCAGTTCTTC.

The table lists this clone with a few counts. CDR3: CASSPGLTSRGYTF. CDR3 sequence (DNA): TGTGCCAGCTCACCCGGGTTAACGTCACGTGGCTACACCTTC. This sequence joins TRBV18 and TRBJ1-2; no definite D call. Germline V gene lookup returns CDR1 KGHSH and CDR2 LQKENI. Trimming removed 3 bases from V and 7 bases from J, with 15 bases in between. This CDR3 spans 14 amino acids.

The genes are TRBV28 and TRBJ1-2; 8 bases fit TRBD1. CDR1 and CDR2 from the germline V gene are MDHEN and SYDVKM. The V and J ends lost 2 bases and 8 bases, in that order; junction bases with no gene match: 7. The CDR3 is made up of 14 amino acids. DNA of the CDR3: TGTGCCAGCAGTTTAGTGGACAGGGAGGCCGGCTACACCTTC. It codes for CASSLVDREAGYTF.

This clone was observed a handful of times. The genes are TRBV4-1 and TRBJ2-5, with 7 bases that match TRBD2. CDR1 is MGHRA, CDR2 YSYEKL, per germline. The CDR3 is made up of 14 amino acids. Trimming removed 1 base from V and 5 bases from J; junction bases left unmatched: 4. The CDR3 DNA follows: TGCGCCAGCAGCCAAGGGACTAGTTGGGAGACCCAGTACTTC. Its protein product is CASSQGTSWETQYF.

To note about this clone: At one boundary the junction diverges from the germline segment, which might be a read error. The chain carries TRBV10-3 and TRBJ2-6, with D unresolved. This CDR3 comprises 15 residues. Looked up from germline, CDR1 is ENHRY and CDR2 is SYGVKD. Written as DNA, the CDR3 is TGTGCCAGCAGTTACGTTGACTCTGGGGCCAACGTCCTGACTTTC. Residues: CASSYVDSGANVLTF.

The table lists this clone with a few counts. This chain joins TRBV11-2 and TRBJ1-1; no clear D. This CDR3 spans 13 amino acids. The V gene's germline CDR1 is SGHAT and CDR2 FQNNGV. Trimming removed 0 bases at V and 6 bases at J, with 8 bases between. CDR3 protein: CASSLDQVSEAFF. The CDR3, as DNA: TGTGCCAGCAGCTTAGATCAGGTCTCTGAAGCTTTCTTT.

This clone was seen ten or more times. CDR3 in amino acids: CASNRQGNTGELFF. The CDR3 DNA is TGTGCCAGCAACAGGCAGGGGAACACCGGGGAGCTGTTTTTT. The chain joins TRBV5-5 to TRBJ2-2, with D possibly being TRBD1 (5 bases). The length of the CDR3 is 14 residues. Germline V gives CDR1 SGHKS, CDR2 YYEKEE (reference sequence). V was pared by 6 bases and J by 1 base, with 10 bases between. Full variable domain (rest looked up from reference TRBV5-5 and TRBJ2-2): DAGVTQSPTHLIKTRGQQVTLRCSPISGHKSVSWYQQVLGQGPQFIFQYYEKEERGRGNFPDRFSARQFPNYSSELNVNALLLGDSALYLCASNRQGNTGELFFGEGSRLTVL.

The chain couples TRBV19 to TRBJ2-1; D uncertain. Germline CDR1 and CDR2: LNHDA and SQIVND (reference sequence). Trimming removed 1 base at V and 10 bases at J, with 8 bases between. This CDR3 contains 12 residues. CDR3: CASSIGQLEQFF. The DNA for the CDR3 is TGTGCCAGTAGTATAGGGCAGCTCGAGCAGTTCTTC.

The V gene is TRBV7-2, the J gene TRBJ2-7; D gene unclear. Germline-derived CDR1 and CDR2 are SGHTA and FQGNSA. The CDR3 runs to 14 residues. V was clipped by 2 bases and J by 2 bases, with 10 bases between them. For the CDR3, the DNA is TGTGCCAGCAGCTTAACCGACGGCACCTACGAGCAGTACTTC. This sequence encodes CASSLTDGTYEQYF.

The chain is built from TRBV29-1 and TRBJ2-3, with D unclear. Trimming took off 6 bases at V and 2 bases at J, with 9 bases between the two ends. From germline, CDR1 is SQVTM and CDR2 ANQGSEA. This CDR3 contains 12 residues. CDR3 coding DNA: TGCAGCGTGATATTTCCCACAGATACGCAGTATTTT. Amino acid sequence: CSVIFPTDTQYF.

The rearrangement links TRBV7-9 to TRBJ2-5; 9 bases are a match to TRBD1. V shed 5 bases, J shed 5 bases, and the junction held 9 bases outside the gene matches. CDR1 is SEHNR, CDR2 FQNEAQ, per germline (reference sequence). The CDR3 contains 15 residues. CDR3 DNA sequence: TGTGCCAGCAGCACAGGGGGCTCTATTAGCGAGACCCAGTACTTC. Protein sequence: CASSTGGSISETQYF.

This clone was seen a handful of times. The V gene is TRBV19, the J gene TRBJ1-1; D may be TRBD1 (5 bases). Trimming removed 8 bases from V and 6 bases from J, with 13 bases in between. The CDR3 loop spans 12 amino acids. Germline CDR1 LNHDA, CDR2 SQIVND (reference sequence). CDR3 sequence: CASLQGFSEAFF. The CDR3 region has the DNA TGTGCCAGTCTTCAGGGATTCTCTGAAGCTTTCTTT.